These T cell receptor beta chains were read from a single sample in a study of shared clonotypes between healthy human individuals. TCRdb keeps only in-frame clones here, not all; method: immunoSEQ multiplex PCR. The sample yields around 1 million clones, over 75% seen once. Sequencing was done on a sample of memory CD4+ T cells sorted from blood. The source of these receptors is a man younger than 30 in good health. Each CDR3 is given with its conserved first and last residue. D genes are given only for firm matches. Not all rows give a size; the values are once, few, many and, for expanded clones, a class.

D gene	J gene	clone size	V gene	CDR3 DNA	CDR3 protein
NA	TRBJ2-5	NA	TRBV5-1	TGCGCCAGCAGCATAGAACCCTCCGGGAAGACCCAGTACTTC	CASSIEPSGKTQYF
NA	TRBJ2-4	NA	TRBV5-1	TGCGCCAGCAGCTTGGAGGGCGGAAAAAACATTCAGTACTTC	CASSLEGGKNIQYF
TRBD1	TRBJ1-5	NA	TRBV2	TGTGCCAGCAGGGGGACAGGCGGCAATCAGCCCCAGCATTTT	CASRGTGGNQPQHF
NA	TRBJ1-5	NA	TRBV6-1	TGTGCCAGCAGTGAGGGGGCCAATCAGCCCCAGCATTTT	CASSEGANQPQHF
NA	TRBJ1-5	few	TRBV19	TGTGCCAGTAGTATAGGGGCGGATAGCAATCAGCCCCAGCATTTT	CASSIGADSNQPQHF
NA	TRBJ1-5	NA	TRBV19	TGTGCCAGTAGTATTGCAGGGAGAGGCAATCAGCCCCAGCATTTT	CASSIAGRGNQPQHF
NA	TRBJ2-5	few	TRBV29-1	TGCAGCGCAGGGCCCGGGGAGACCCAGTACTTC	CSAGPGETQYF
NA	TRBJ2-7	NA	TRBV5-1	TGCGCCAGCAGCTGGGATGGGGGGAATGAACCCTACGAGCAGTACTTC	CASSWDGGNEPYEQYF
NA	TRBJ2-2	NA	TRBV12-1	TGTGCCAGCAGCTTCCGACTAGCGGGGAAAATCACCGGGGAGCTGTTTTTT	CASSFRLAGKITGELFF
NA	TRBJ1-1	NA	TRBV5-4	TGTGCCAGCAGGGAGGGACCGAACACTGAAGCTTTCTTT	CASREGPNTEAFF
NA	TRBJ1-3	NA	TRBV19	TGTGCCAGTAGCCGGGACAACAACGGAAACACCATATATTTT	CASSRDNNGNTIYF
NA	TRBJ2-7	once	TRBV5-1	TGCGCCAGCAGCCGTGGGAGAGGTAGCTCCTACGAGCAGTACTTC	CASSRGRGSSYEQYF
NA	TRBJ2-5	NA	TRBV29-1	TGCAGCGTCCTCAGAAGGGGGGAAGAGACCCAGTACTTC	CSVLRRGEETQYF
NA	TRBJ2-7	NA	TRBV5-4	TGTGCCAGCAGCTGGGGCGGTGGCAGATCGACTTACTTC	CASSWGGGRSTYF
NA	TRBJ2-7	NA	TRBV5-1	TGCGCCAGCAGCCCCCTCCCCCAGAACCCCTACGAGCAGTACTTC	CASSPLPQNPYEQYF
NA	TRBJ1-5	NA	TRBV19	TGTGCCAGTAGTTCTACTCAGGGGTCGCAGCCCCAGCATTTT	CASSSTQGSQPQHF
NA	TRBJ2-1	few	TRBV5-1	TGCGCCAGCAGCTTGGCTTCCCACGGTAGCTACAATGAGCAGTTCTTC	CASSLASHGSYNEQFF
NA	TRBJ1-4	once	TRBV19	TGTGCCAGTACCCTACGCCCCATCATTTCAACTAGTAATGAAAAACTGTTTTTT	CASTLRPIISTSNEKLFF
NA	TRBJ1-1	few	TRBV25-1	TGTGCCAGCAGTGACTGGAGGGCCGTGAACACTGAAGCTTTCTTT	CASSDWRAVNTEAFF
TRBD2	TRBJ2-7	NA	TRBV5-6	TGTGCCAGCAGCTTGACCACTAGCGGGGAAGGGCAGTACTTC	CASSLTTSGEGQYF
TRBD1	TRBJ1-1	NA	TRBV6-5	TGTGCCAGCAGTTTGGACAGGAGGAGAGTCACTGAAGCTTTCTTT	CASSLDRRRVTEAFF
TRBD2	TRBJ2-1	NA	TRBV7-2	TGTGCCAGCAGCGAGACTAGCGGTTCCTACAATGAGCAGTTCTTC	CASSETSGSYNEQFF
NA	TRBJ1-2	NA	TRBV6-5	TGTGCCAGCAGCAGTCCAGAGGGGGGCTACTATGGCTACACCTTC	CASSSPEGGYYGYTF
NA	TRBJ1-2	NA	TRBV6-4	TGTGCCAGCAGACCGAGTGGGGATTTGGGCTATGGCTACACCTTC	CASRPSGDLGYGYTF
NA	TRBJ2-1	NA	TRBV5-1	TGCGCCAGCAGCTTGGCGTCGGGGGCTTACAATGAGCAGTTCTTC	CASSLASGAYNEQFF
NA	TRBJ2-2	NA	TRBV9	TGTGCCAGCAGCGTCGTAGCGGACCCGAACACCGGGGAGCTGTTTTTT	CASSVVADPNTGELFF
TRBD1	TRBJ1-3	NA	TRBV18	TGTGCCAGCTCACGGGGGACAGAGTCTGGAAACACCATATATTTT	CASSRGTESGNTIYF
NA	TRBJ1-2	NA	TRBV4-3	TGCGCCAGCAGCCAAGAAGCCGGGACGGGAGCTGTCTATGGCTACACCTTC	CASSQEAGTGAVYGYTF
TRBD1	TRBJ1-5	NA	TRBV30	TGTGCCTGGAGTGGGACAGGGCTTCAGCCCCAGCATTTT	CAWSGTGLQPQHF
NA	TRBJ2-3	NA	TRBV9	TGTGCCAGCAGCGTAGAAGGGACTCTAAGCACAGATACGCAGTATTTT	CASSVEGTLSTDTQYF
NA	TRBJ1-4	NA	TRBV28	TGTGCCAGCAGTCCCCCGGCAGTACGAGGAGAAAAACTGTTTTTT	CASSPPAVRGEKLFF
TRBD1	TRBJ2-7	NA	TRBV27	TGTGCCAGCAGTCCCGGGGGGGACAGGGGTGCCTACGAGCAGTACTTC	CASSPGGDRGAYEQYF
NA	TRBJ1-2	few	TRBV2	TGTGCCAGCAGCTCCGACGGCGTGGGTGGCTACACCTTC	CASSSDGVGGYTF
NA	TRBJ2-7	NA	TRBV6-6	TGTGCCAGCAGTTACGAGGATTACTCCTACGAGCAGTACTTC	CASSYEDYSYEQYF
NA	TRBJ1-3	few	TRBV5-6	TGTGCCAGCAGCCCGACCCGGGACTTTAGCTCTGGAAACACCATATATTTT	CASSPTRDFSSGNTIYF
TRBD2	TRBJ2-2	NA	TRBV6-6	TGTGCCTCCTCACGGGGGGGGAGACACACCGGGGAGCTGTTTTTT	CASSRGGRHTGELFF
TRBD1	TRBJ1-1	NA	TRBV6-5	TGTGCCAGCAGCCCGGGACAGGGGATGAAGGTAGCTTTCTTT	CASSPGQGMKVAFF
TRBD1	TRBJ2-2	NA	TRBV2	TGTGCCAGCAGTGAAACAGGGGCCACCGGGGAGCTGTTTTTT	CASSETGATGELFF
NA	TRBJ2-5	NA	TRBV5-4	TGTGCCAGCAGCCCGCCGGGGCAGCAAGAGACCCAGTACTTC	CASSPPGQQETQYF
NA	TRBJ2-5	NA	TRBV30	TGTGCCTGGATGGCTAAGGGGGGCAGGGGCCAAGAGACCCAGTACTTC	CAWMAKGGRGQETQYF
NA	TRBJ1-5	few	TRBV19	TGTGCCAGTAGTATAGCCAGGGTCAATCAGCCCCAGCATTTT	CASSIARVNQPQHF
NA	TRBJ1-4	NA	TRBV4-1	TGCGCCAGCAGCCAAGGAGCAGGGGCCTGGGCCTCAAATGAAAAACTGTTTTTT	CASSQGAGAWASNEKLFF
NA	TRBJ1-1	NA	TRBV18	TGTGCCAGCACACACCGCGGGGAGAACACTGAAGCTTTCTTT	CASTHRGENTEAFF
TRBD1	TRBJ2-5	NA	TRBV25-1	TGTGCCAGCAGTCCAACAGGGGGCGGGGAGACCCAGTACTTC	CASSPTGGGETQYF
TRBD1	TRBJ1-1	NA	TRBV29-1	TGCAGCGCATTGACAGGGATGAACACTGAAGCTTTCTTT	CSALTGMNTEAFF
NA	TRBJ2-2	NA	TRBV4-2	TGTGCCAGCAGCCCTGCGACTAGGGACACCGGGGAGCTGTTTTTT	CASSPATRDTGELFF
NA	TRBJ1-1	NA	TRBV12-5	TGTGCTAGTGGTTTGGACAACACTGAAGCTTTCTTT	CASGLDNTEAFF
TRBD1	TRBJ2-5	NA	TRBV19	TGTGCCAGTAGTATGGCTGTGAGGGACAGGGCTAAAAAGGAGACCCAGTACTTC	CASSMAVRDRAKKETQYF
TRBD1	TRBJ2-1	NA	TRBV5-1	TGCGCCAGCAGCTTGGGGGACAGGAATAATGAGCAGTTCTTC	CASSLGDRNNEQFF
NA	TRBJ1-1	NA	TRBV6-1	TGTGCCAGCAGTAGACAGTTGACTGAAGCTTTCTTT	CASSRQLTEAFF
NA	TRBJ2-3	once	TRBV2	TGTGCCAGCAGCGAGGTGTTAGATACGCAGTATTTT	CASSEVLDTQYF
NA	TRBJ1-1	NA	TRBV5-1	TGCGCCAGCAGCCCCGGCGGACTCTCGAACACTGAAGCTTTCTTT	CASSPGGLSNTEAFF
TRBD2	TRBJ2-7	NA	TRBV28	TGTGCCAGCAGTTCGGGGGGGCGCATAAATGAGCAGTACTTC	CASSSGGRINEQYF
TRBD1	TRBJ1-6	NA	TRBV27	TGTGCCAGCAGTCGGACAGGGGATAATTCACCCCTCCACTTT	CASSRTGDNSPLHF
NA	TRBJ2-4	NA	TRBV19	TGTGCCAGTAGCCCTCGGGGCCCCGGGACACCGGCCAAAAACATTCAGTACTTC	CASSPRGPGTPAKNIQYF
NA	TRBJ1-4	NA	TRBV18	TGTGCCAGCTCACAAGGCGATCCGGTAGAAAAACTGTTTTTT	CASSQGDPVEKLFF